These T cell receptor beta chains were read from a single sample in a study of cytomegalovirus exposure and HLA in healthy donors. Method: immunoSEQ multiplex PCR; TCRdb's copy keeps in-frame clones and lacks some. The sample lists more than 75,000 clones, around 79% seen once, with 14% to 15% in the top ten. Sequences were obtained from PBMCs. The receptors originated from a woman aged 40 to 50 in good health and CMV-seropositive. CDR3s include the opening cysteine and the closing phenylalanine or tryptophan.

length,V,CDR3
13,TRBV7-2,CASSFTPSYEQYF
17,TRBV29-1,CSVEDPRDRGRNYGYTF
15,TRBV18,CASSPPLAGADTQYF
14,TRBV29-1,CSVASRLGQPEAFF
12,TRBV28,CASSPGSYEQYF
15,TRBV13,CASSPGQVASWEQYF
15,TRBV5-4,CASSFTGTDNEKLFF
10,TRBV30,CAWSRYEQFF
15,TRBV11-1,CASSQSPGSGNTIYF
13,TRBV5-1,CASSPPRGGEAFF
13,TRBV7-8,CASSWDSPIEAFF
13,TRBV27,CASSFLAGLEAFF
15,TRBV21-1,CASSKKGQRGETQYF
18,TRBV4-3,CASSQAPDLGVNTGELFF
15,TRBV28,CASSRGRDTGNTIYF